The 20 T cell receptor beta chains given below trace back to one sample, sequenced in a study of shared clonotypes between healthy human individuals. Profiled with immunoSEQ multiplex PCR; TCRdb holds only in-frame clones, not every one. This sample has roughly 2,000,000 clones; 93% occur once, and the top ten carry about 1.6%. Naive CD8 cells, CD45RO-negative and positively selected for CCR7, excluded terminally differentiated effector memory CD45RA+ cells. The sequenced sample was naive CD8+ T cells from PBMCs. These receptor sequences come from a man aged 18 to 29 in good health. Some clones in this sample may be carry-over from other donors' samples.

This clone was picked up one time. CDR3 sequence (DNA): TGTGCCAGCAGTGAACTTGACTCTGGGGCCAACGTCCTGACTTTC. The encoded protein is CASSELDSGANVLTF. This chain connects TRBV25-1 to TRBJ2-6; no clear D gene. CDR1 and CDR2 (germline): MGHDK, SYGVNS. The CDR3 has 15 residues. The V and J ends lost 2 bases and 0 bases respectively, with 5 bases between them. Together with reference TRBV25-1 and TRBJ2-6, the CDR3 gives the full variable domain: EADIYQTPRYLVIGTGKKITLECSQTMGHDKMYWYQQDPGMELHLIHYSYGVNSTEKGDLSSESTVSRIRTEHFPLTLESARPSHTSQYLCASSELDSGANVLTFGAGSRLTVL.

The chain couples TRBV10-3 to TRBJ1-5; tentatively, D is TRBD1 (5 bases). The CDR3 covers 17 residues. Trimming stripped 0 bases from V and 5 bases from J, with 17 bases between. The germline V gene encodes CDR1 ENHRY and CDR2 SYGVKD. CDR3: CAISESTRGGLDQPQHF. DNA for the CDR3: TGTGCCATCAGTGAGTCGACTCGTGGGGGGTTAGATCAGCCCCAGCATTTT.

V and J are TRBV7-9 and TRBJ2-7; 12 bases are a match to TRBD2. V dropped 5 bases and J dropped 5; count of bases not matched to a gene: 4. Germline V CDR1 and CDR2: SEHNR, FQNEAQ (reference sequence). The CDR3 runs 14 residues. CDR3 coding DNA: TGTGCCAGCAGCACCCTAGCGGGAGGGCACGAGCAGTACTTC. The encoded protein is CASSTLAGGHEQYF. Based on the CDR3 plus reference TRBV7-9 and TRBJ2-7, the full variable domain is DTGVSQNPRHKITKRGQNVTFRCDPISEHNRLYWYRQTLGQGPEFLTYFQNEAQLEKSRLLSDRFSAERPKGSFSTLEIQRTEQGDSAMYLCASSTLAGGHEQYFGPGTRLTVT.

The rearrangement uses TRBV27 and TRBJ2-7; D assignment may be TRBD1 or TRBD2 (5 bases each). CDR1 and CDR2 (germline): MNHEY, SMNVEV (reference sequence). Trimming removed 11 bases at V and 0 bases at J, with 29 bases between. The CDR3 length is 18 residues. The CDR3 DNA reads TGTGCCCAGGGAAGCAGCGGATACTTTCCCGAGAGCTCCTACGAGCAGTACTTC. Encoded protein: CAQGSSGYFPESSYEQYF.

This clone was seen once. The chain uses TRBV29-1 and TRBJ2-1, with 15 bases matching TRBD2. CDR1 and CDR2 (germline): SQVTM, ANQGSEA. The ends lost 6 bases at V and 10 bases at J; junction bases unmatched: 7. CDR3 size: 14 residues. CDR3 sequence: CSVQRTSGRDEQFF. The CDR3 DNA follows: TGCAGCGTCCAAAGGACTAGCGGGAGGGACGAGCAGTTCTTC.

This rearrangement joins TRBV25-1 to TRBJ1-4; D is possibly TRBD1 (6 bases). CDR1 and CDR2 (germline): MGHDK, SYGVNS. The CDR3 is 14 residues long. V lost 5 bases, J lost 7 bases, and 14 bases lay in between. DNA for the CDR3: TGTGCCAGCAGTATAGACAGGTGGGGTGAAAAACTGTTTTTT. It yields the protein CASSIDRWGEKLFF.

The chain employs TRBV28 and TRBJ2-7; D unresolved. V was shortened by 3 bases and J by 2 bases, with 8 bases between the two germline ends. Germline-derived CDR1 and CDR2 are MDHEN and SYDVKM. CDR3 length equals 13 residues. The CDR3 reads CASSFDNTYEQYF. In DNA form, the CDR3 reads TGTGCCAGCAGTTTTGACAATACCTACGAGCAGTACTTC.

There are a few counts of this clone. The chain combines TRBV29-1 with TRBJ1-1; TRBD1 might be the D (5 bases). In germline, CDR1 is SQVTM, CDR2 ANQGSEA. This CDR3 comprises 13 residues. V dropped 5 bases and J dropped 0 bases, with 10 bases sitting between them. The CDR3 sequence is CSVPGNMNTEAFF. The DNA for the CDR3 is TGCAGCGTTCCAGGGAACATGAACACTGAAGCTTTCTTT.

A note on this clone: Other nucleotide sequences in the sample specify the same CDR3. The chain joins TRBV27 to TRBJ2-7; possibly TRBD2 for D (5 bases). Trimming pared 4 bases from V and 3 bases from J, leaving 7 bases between. The CDR3 spans 12 residues. Germline V lookup: CDR1 MNHEY, CDR2 SMNVEV (reference sequence). The CDR3: CASSSGNYEQYF. CDR3 DNA: TGTGCCAGCAGTTCGGGAAACTACGAGCAGTACTTC.

The chain combines TRBV6-6 with TRBJ2-1; possible D gene TRBD2, 6 bases. Trimming pared 5 bases from V and 0 bases from J, leaving 11 bases between. CDR1 MNHNY and CDR2 SVGAGI come from the germline V gene (reference sequence). This CDR3 has 15 amino acids. The CDR3 is CASSDWRDSYNEQFF. The CDR3 DNA sequence: TGTGCCAGCAGTGACTGGCGGGACTCCTACAATGAGCAGTTCTTC.

Comments on this clone: The sample carries other DNA sequences with the same CDR3. The genes are TRBV4-1 and TRBJ2-7; 10 bases are shared with TRBD1. The length of the CDR3 is 15 residues. With V trimmed by 0 bases and J by 4 bases, 3 bases remained unmatched. Germline CDR1 MGHRA, CDR2 YSYEKL. The CDR3 DNA reads TGCGCCAGCAGCCAAGAGACAGGGGGCCCTTACGAGCAGTACTTC. Its translation is CASSQETGGPYEQYF.

The genes are TRBV6-1 and TRBJ1-5, with D maybe TRBD1 (5 bases). Germline V CDR1 and CDR2: MNHNS, SASEGT. This CDR3 has 13 amino acids. With 6 bases removed from V and 7 bases from J, the gap between germline ends came to 13 bases. The CDR3 is CASSSREVQPQHF. The CDR3 DNA is TGTGCCAGCAGCAGCAGGGAGGTCCAGCCCCAGCATTTT.

A remark on this clone: At the DNA level, this CDR3 is encoded by other sequences in the same sample as well. The chain couples TRBV28 to TRBJ2-1; D not resolved. Per the germline V gene, CDR1 is MDHEN and CDR2 is SYDVKM. V was trimmed by 5 bases and J by 9 bases, leaving 8 bases between them. The CDR3 extends over 11 amino acids. The CDR3 loop reads CASSLGTEQFF. As DNA, the CDR3 is TGTGCCAGCAGTCTCGGTACTGAGCAGTTCTTC.

This rearrangement joins TRBV7-9 to TRBJ2-1, with TRBD2 matching over 9 bases. V dropped 5 bases and J dropped 3; count of bases not matched to a gene: 8. In germline, CDR1 is SEHNR, CDR2 FQNEAQ (reference sequence). The CDR3 has 16 amino acids. Here the CDR3 DNA reads TGTGCCAGCAGCCCGCAGACTAGCGGATTCTACAATGAGCAGTTCTTC. Its translation: CASSPQTSGFYNEQFF.

The chain employs TRBV10-3 and TRBJ2-1; 8 nucleotides agree with TRBD1. The CDR3 is made up of 13 amino acids. J was trimmed by 9 bases and V by 8 bases; bases with no gene match: 9. CDR1 and CDR2 from the germline V gene are ENHRY and SYGVKD. The CDR3 loop reads CAIAGGPRGEQFF. CDR3 in DNA: TGTGCCATCGCAGGGGGCCCCAGGGGTGAGCAGTTCTTC.

V usage is TRBV10-1 and J usage is TRBJ2-2; D is possibly TRBD1 (5 bases). This CDR3 has 16 residues. The ends were cut back, 5 bases at V and 1 base at J, with 14 bases in the middle. Germline loops: CDR1 WNHNN, CDR2 SYGVQD (reference sequence). CDR3 sequence: CASSSSRTQNTGELFF. The CDR3 DNA follows: TGCGCCAGCAGTTCAAGTCGGACACAGAACACCGGGGAGCTGTTTTTT.

Here the CDR3 DNA reads TGTGCCAGCAGCCTTACGTACCCCGAGCAGTACTTC. This translates into CASSLTYPEQYF. The chain employs TRBV7-8 and TRBJ2-7; the D is unclear. This CDR3 is 12 amino acids long. V lost 5 bases and J 6 bases, leaving 11 bases between the germline ends. Germline CDR1 and CDR2: SGHVS and FQNEAQ.

The rearrangement joins TRBV2 to TRBJ2-1; D remains ambiguous. The germline gives CDR1 SNHLY, CDR2 FYNNEI. CDR3 length equals 14 residues. V was shortened by 5 bases and J by 2 bases, with 10 bases between the two germline ends. This chain's CDR3 is CASSPPEAYNEQFF. CDR3 in DNA: TGTGCCAGCAGTCCCCCCGAGGCCTACAATGAGCAGTTCTTC.

The chain is built from TRBV2 and TRBJ2-1; 7 bases align to TRBD2. The V gene's germline CDR1 is SNHLY and CDR2 FYNNEI. After removal of 6 bases from V and 2 bases from J, the junction contained 13 bases not matched to a gene. CDR3 length: 17 amino acids. The CDR3 loop is CASSVSWGGRTYNEQFF. The CDR3 coding sequence is TGTGCCAGCAGCGTAAGTTGGGGCGGGAGAACCTACAATGAGCAGTTCTTC.

The V and J genes are TRBV5-1 and TRBJ2-7; perhaps TRBD1 as D (6 bases). The CDR3 has 14 amino acids. CDR1 is SGHRS and CDR2 is YFSETQ in the germline V gene. V was pared by 3 bases and J by 2 bases, with 12 bases between. CDR3 amino acids: CASSSGTLPYEQYF. In DNA, the CDR3 is TGCGCCAGCAGCTCCGGGACATTACCCTACGAGCAGTACTTC.